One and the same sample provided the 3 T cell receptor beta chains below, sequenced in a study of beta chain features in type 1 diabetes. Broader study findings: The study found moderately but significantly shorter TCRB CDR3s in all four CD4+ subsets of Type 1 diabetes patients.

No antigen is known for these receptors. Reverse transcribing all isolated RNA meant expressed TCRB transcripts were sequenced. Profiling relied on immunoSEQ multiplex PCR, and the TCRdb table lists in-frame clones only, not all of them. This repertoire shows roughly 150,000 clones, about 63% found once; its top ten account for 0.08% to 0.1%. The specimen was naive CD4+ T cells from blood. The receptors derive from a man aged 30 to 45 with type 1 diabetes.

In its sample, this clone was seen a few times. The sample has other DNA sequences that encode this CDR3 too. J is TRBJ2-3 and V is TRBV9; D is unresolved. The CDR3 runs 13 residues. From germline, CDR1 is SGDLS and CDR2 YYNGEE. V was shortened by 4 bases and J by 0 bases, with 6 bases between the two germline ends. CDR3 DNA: TGTGCCAGCAGCACGACTAGCACAGATACGCAGTATTTT. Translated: CASSTTSTDTQYF. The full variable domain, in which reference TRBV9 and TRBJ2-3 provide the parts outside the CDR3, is DSGVTQTPKHLITATGQRVTLRCSPRSGDLSVYWYQQSLDQGLQFLIQYYNGEERAKGNILERFSAQQFPDLHSELNLSSLELGDSALYFCASSTTSTDTQYFGPGTRLTVL.

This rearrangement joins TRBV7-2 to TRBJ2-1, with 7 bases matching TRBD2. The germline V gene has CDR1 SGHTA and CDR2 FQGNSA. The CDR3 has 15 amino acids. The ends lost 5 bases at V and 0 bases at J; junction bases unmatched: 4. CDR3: CASSGAGSSYNEQFF. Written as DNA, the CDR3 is TGTGCCAGCAGCGGAGCGGGGAGCTCCTACAATGAGCAGTTCTTC.

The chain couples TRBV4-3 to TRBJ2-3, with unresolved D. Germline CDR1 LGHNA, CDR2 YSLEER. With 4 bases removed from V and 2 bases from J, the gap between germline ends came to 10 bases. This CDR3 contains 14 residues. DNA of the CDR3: TGCGCCAGCAGCCCCGACTCAATCACAGATACGCAGTATTTT. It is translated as CASSPDSITDTQYF.